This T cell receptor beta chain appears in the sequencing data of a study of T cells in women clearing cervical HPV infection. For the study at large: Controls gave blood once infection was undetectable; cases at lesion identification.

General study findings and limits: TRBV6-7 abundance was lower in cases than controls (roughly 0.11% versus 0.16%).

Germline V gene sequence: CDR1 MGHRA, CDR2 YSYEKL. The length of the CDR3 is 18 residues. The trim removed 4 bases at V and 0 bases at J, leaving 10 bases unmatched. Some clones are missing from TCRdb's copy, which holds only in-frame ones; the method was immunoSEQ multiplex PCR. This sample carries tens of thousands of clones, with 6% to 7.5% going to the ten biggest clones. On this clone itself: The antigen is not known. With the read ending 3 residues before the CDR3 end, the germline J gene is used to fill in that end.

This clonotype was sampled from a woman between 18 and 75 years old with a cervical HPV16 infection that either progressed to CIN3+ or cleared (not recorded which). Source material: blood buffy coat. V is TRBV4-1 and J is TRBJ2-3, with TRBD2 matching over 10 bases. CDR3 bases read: TGCGCCAGCAGCCTCAGGACTAGCGGTACGCCTAGCACAGATACG. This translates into CASSLRTSGTPSTDT. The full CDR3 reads CASSLRTSGTPSTDTQYF.